This TCR beta chain was retrieved from a study of T cells in Graves' hyperthyroidism and ophthalmopathy. To note about this clonotype: Its target is not known.

Not enrolled were patients with uncontrolled infection, other autoimmune disease, pregnancy or lactation. Study observations and caveats: A model of 13 V-J features distinguished ophthalmopathy from stable hyperthyroidism.

J was trimmed by 10 bases and V by 2 bases; bases with no gene match: 1. Germline assignment: CDR1 MNHEY and CDR2 SVGAGI. The CDR3 runs 12 residues. There were TCR beta CDR3 regions amplified from RNA transcripts. HTBI primers drove first-round RT-PCR of the TCR CDR3. MiXCR was run by TCRdb on the multiplex PCR reads, yielding one entry per CDR3 protein. The sample consists of about 610,000 distinct CDR3 sequences, under 15% of them appearing once. The TCR was taken from a woman in her thirties or forties with Graves' ophthalmopathy. Sequenced sample: blood. This rearrangement joins TRBV6-5 to TRBJ1-1; TRBD1 matches at 10 bases. DNA for the CDR3: TGTGCCAGCAGTTACGACAGGGGGCTAGCTTTCTTT. Protein sequence: CASSYDRGLAFF.